This entry features one TCR beta chain sequence. The antigen is unknown. This specimen comes from a study of neoadjuvant anti-PD-1 for oral cavity cancer. Most PBMC samples had 480 ng input DNA in six replicates. Sequencing was performed with immunoSEQ multiplex PCR; in TCRdb, only in-frame clones are kept and a portion is missing. Of 15,000 to 20,000 clones listed, around 71% are singletons. General study findings and limits: Higher pretreatment Treg/Th17 ratios tracked higher pretreatment blood clonality.

The J segment lost 5 bases and the V segment lost 7 bases, leaving 3 bases of the junction unmatched. The CDR3 consists of 13 residues. Germline V gene data show CDR1 as MGHDK and CDR2 as SYGVNS. This sequence was found in a person between 40 and 85 years old with oral cavity squamous cell carcinoma. The chain employs TRBV25-1 and TRBJ2-2; 8 positions match TRBD2. The specimen was PBMCs, collected before nivolumab (anti-PD-1) treatment. The CDR3 nucleotides are TGTGCCAGCACTCTAGCGGGTACCGGGGAGCTGTTTTTT. It codes for CASTLAGTGELFF. The whole variable domain, remainder taken from reference TRBV25-1 and TRBJ2-2, is EADIYQTPRYLVIGTGKKITLECSQTMGHDKMYWYQQDPGMELHLIHYSYGVNSTEKGDLSSESTVSRIRTEHFPLTLESARPSHTSQYLCASTLAGTGELFFGEGSRLTVL.